This T cell receptor (beta chain) is from a study of T cells in Graves' hyperthyroidism and ophthalmopathy. CDR3 length equals 16 residues. The germline gives CDR1 SEHNR, CDR2 FQNEAQ (reference sequence). V lost 8 bases to trimming and J lost 2 bases, with 22 bases between them. Amplification of TCR beta CDR3 regions was performed using RNA transcripts as template. When the TCR CDR3 underwent first-round RT-PCR, the HTBI primer set was used. MiXCR, run by TCRdb on the multiplex PCR reads, gives a single entry per CDR3 protein. In the table there are 480,000 or so distinct CDR3 sequences, 46% of which are singletons.

The rearrangement uses TRBV7-9 and TRBJ2-7; D is unclear. The material sequenced was peripheral blood or thyroid tissue (not recorded which). This clonotype originated in an adult woman with Graves' disease, either hyperthyroidism or ophthalmopathy (not recorded which). In nucleotides, the CDR3 is TGTGCCAGCTCACTACGGACCCCCGCCGGCGCCTACGAGCAGTACTTC. This translates into CASSLRTPAGAYEQYF.